This T cell receptor beta chain was sequenced in a study of shared clonotypes between healthy human individuals. Overall study: Per-donor plates numbered three CD4 naive, three CD4 memory, two CD8 naive and one CD8 memory.

Each cell subset's genomic DNA was divided evenly among several immunoSEQ plates. The repertoire was sequenced with immunoSEQ multiplex PCR; TCRdb's copy has only in-frame clones and lacks some. The top ten clones hold 34% of a sample with roughly 700,000 clones, 90% of them seen once. This CDR3 spans 15 amino acids. Trimming cost V 4 bases and J 2 bases; bases outside gene matches: 2. Germline CDR1 and CDR2: ENHRY and SYGVKD. Overall study results and limits: When compared with the clonotypes that were shared by all four sorted-subset donors, the non-shared clonotypes turned out to have lower generation probabilities. What rarefaction showed was incomplete sorted-subset sequencing despite large depth.

Details on this clone: Its antigen is undetermined.

The rearrangement uses TRBV10-3 and TRBJ1-5; 10 bases map to TRBD1. The sequencing sample was made of memory CD8+ T cells from PBMCs. Subset specified: CD45RO+ cells pooled with CCR7-negative TemRA cells. This sequence was found in a man aged 18 to 30 in good health. Some clones in this sample may be carry-over from other donors' samples. CDR3 bases: TGTGCCATCAGTGGGGACAGGGGAGGCAATCAGCCCCAGCATTTT. It yields the protein CAISGDRGGNQPQHF.